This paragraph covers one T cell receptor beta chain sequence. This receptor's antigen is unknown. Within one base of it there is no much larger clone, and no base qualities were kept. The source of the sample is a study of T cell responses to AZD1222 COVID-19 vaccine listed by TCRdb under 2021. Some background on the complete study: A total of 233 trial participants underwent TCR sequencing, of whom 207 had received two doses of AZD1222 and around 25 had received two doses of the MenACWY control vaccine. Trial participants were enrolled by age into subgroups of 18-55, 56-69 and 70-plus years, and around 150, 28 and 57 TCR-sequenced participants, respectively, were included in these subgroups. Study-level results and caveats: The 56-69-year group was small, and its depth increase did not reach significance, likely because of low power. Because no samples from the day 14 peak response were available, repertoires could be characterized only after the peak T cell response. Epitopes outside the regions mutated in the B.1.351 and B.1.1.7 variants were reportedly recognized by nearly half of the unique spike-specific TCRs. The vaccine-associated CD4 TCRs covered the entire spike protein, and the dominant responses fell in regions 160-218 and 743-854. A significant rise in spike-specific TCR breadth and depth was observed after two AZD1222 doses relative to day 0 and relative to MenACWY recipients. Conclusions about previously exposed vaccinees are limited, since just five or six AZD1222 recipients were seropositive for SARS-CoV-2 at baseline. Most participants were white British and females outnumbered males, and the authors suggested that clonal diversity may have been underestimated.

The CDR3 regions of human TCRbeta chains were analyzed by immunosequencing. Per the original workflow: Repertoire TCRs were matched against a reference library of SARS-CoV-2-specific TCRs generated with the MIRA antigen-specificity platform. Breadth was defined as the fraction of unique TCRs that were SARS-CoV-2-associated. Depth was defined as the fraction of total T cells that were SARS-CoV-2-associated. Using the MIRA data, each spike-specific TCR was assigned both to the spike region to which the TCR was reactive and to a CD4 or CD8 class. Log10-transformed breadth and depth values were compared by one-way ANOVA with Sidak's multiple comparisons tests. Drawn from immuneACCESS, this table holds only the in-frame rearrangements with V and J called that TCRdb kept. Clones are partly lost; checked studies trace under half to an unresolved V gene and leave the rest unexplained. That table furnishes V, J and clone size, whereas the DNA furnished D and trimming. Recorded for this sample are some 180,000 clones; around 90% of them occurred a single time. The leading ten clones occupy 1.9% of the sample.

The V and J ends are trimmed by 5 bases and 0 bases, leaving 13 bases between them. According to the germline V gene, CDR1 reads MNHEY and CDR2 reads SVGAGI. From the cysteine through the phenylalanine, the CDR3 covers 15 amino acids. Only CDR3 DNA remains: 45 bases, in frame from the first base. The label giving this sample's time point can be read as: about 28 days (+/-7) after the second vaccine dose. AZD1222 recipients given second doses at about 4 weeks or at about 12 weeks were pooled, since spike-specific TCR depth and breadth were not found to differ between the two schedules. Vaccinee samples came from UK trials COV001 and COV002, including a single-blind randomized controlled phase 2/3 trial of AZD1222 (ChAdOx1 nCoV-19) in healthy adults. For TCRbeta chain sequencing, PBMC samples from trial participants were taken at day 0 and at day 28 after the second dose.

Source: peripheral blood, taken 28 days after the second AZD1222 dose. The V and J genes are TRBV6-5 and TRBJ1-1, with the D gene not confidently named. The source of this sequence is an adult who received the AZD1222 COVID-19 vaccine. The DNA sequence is TGTGCCAGCAGTACTCTATACTGGGTGAACACTGAAGCTTTCTTT. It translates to CASSTLYWVNTEAFF.